Following are 10 T cell receptor beta chains from one sample sequenced in a study of blood T cell repertoires in COVID-19. Data came from immunoSEQ multiplex PCR; TCRdb stores just in-frame clones and leaves some out. The table shows roughly 150,000 clones, with around 85% occurring only once. The specimen was PBMCs or T cells enriched from blood (not recorded which). Every receptor here comes from a woman aged 40 to 50 with acute COVID-19.

There are a few counts of this clone. The V and J genes are TRBV5-6 and TRBJ2-1; 14 nucleotides line up with TRBD2. The V gene end was trimmed by 3 bases and the J gene end by 6 bases; junction bases not matched to a gene: 2. Germline-derived CDR1 and CDR2 are SGHDT and YYEEEE. The CDR3 is 15 residues long. This CDR3 is CASSSGLAGGNEQFF. CDR3 in DNA: TGTGCCAGCAGCTCAGGACTAGCGGGAGGCAATGAGCAGTTCTTC.

This clone came up a few times. The V call is TRBV11-2, the J call TRBJ2-1, with 10 bases matching TRBD2. From germline, CDR1 is SGHAT and CDR2 FQNNGV. V shed 0 bases and J 8 bases; nucleotides not matched to a gene: 10. The CDR3 spans 17 residues. CDR3 in amino acids: CASSLDRSSGSIYEQFF. In DNA, the CDR3 is TGTGCCAGCAGCTTAGATCGGTCTAGCGGGAGCATATATGAGCAGTTCTTC.

This clone has just one count. The chain couples TRBV7-9 to TRBJ1-4, with 7 bases lining up with TRBD1. The CDR3 consists of 15 residues. The V segment lost 0 bases and the J segment 8 bases; nucleotides outside the gene matches: 6. Germline V gives CDR1 SEHNR, CDR2 FQNEAQ (reference sequence). Here the CDR3 reads CASSLAEGAGEKLFF. CDR3 nucleotides: TGTGCCAGCAGCTTAGCCGAGGGGGCAGGAGAAAAACTGTTTTTT. Together with reference TRBV7-9 and TRBJ1-4, the CDR3 gives the full variable domain: DTGVSQNPRHKITKRGQNVTFRCDPISEHNRLYWYRQTLGQGPEFLTYFQNEAQLEKSRLLSDRFSAERPKGSFSTLEIQRTEQGDSAMYLCASSLAEGAGEKLFFGSGTQLSVL.

The genes are TRBV6-5 and TRBJ2-7; TRBD2 matches at 8 bases. Trimming cost V 4 bases and J 2 bases; bases outside gene matches: 7. This CDR3 is built from 15 residues. Germline V CDR1 and CDR2: MNHEY, SVGAGI. The CDR3 DNA is TGTGCCAGCAGTTCCCGGGAGGGTAGAACCTACGAGCAGTACTTC. Protein: CASSSREGRTYEQYF.

The gene calls are TRBV7-2 and TRBJ2-1; 13 nucleotides line up with TRBD2. Per germline, CDR1 SGHTA and CDR2 FQGNSA. There are 15 residues in the CDR3. The V segment lost 2 bases and the J segment 9 bases; nucleotides outside the gene matches: 4. The CDR3 DNA sequence: TGTGCCAGCAGCTTAACTAGCGGGAGGGCTGCTGAGCAGTTCTTC. This translates into CASSLTSGRAAEQFF.

J is TRBJ2-1 and V is TRBV5-1; 11 bases match TRBD2. The CDR3 length is 15 residues. Germline-derived CDR1 and CDR2 are SGHRS and YFSETQ. With 2 bases clipped from V and 9 bases from J, the junction kept 7 bases outside the gene matches. The DNA for the CDR3 is TGCGCCAGCAGCTTTATAGCGGGAGGGCACAGTGAGCAGTTCTTC. Its protein is CASSFIAGGHSEQFF.

The chain carries TRBV5-1 and TRBJ2-7, with 7 bases fitting TRBD1. The J segment lost 6 bases and the V segment lost 4 bases, leaving 7 bases of the junction unmatched. Germline V CDR1 and CDR2: SGHRS, YFSETQ. This CDR3 region has 13 residues. CDR3 in amino acids: CASSPETGREQYF. CDR3 nucleotides: TGCGCCAGCAGCCCTGAGACAGGGCGCGAGCAGTACTTC.

The chain combines TRBV18 with TRBJ1-1, with 10 bases that match TRBD1. Germline V gene lookup returns CDR1 KGHSH and CDR2 LQKENI. This CDR3 is built from 14 residues. With 8 bases clipped from V and 4 bases from J, the junction kept 7 bases outside the gene matches. CDR3 region: CASTRDRGITEAFF. The CDR3 DNA follows: TGTGCCAGCACACGGGACAGGGGCATCACTGAAGCTTTCTTT.

The chain joins TRBV5-1 to TRBJ2-2; a possible D gene is TRBD2 (6 bases). The CDR3 is 16 residues long. Looked up from germline, CDR1 is SGHRS and CDR2 is YFSETQ. V was pared by 4 bases and J by 0 bases, with 13 bases between. CDR3 bases: TGCGCCAGCAGCCCTTATGGCGGGGCGAACACCGGGGAGCTGTTTTTT. Residues: CASSPYGGANTGELFF.

The CDR3 loop reads CASSAGQTSNQPQHF. CDR3 in DNA: TGTGCCAGTAGTGCCGGACAGACAAGCAATCAGCCCCAGCATTTT. V gene TRBV19 combines with J gene TRBJ1-5, with TRBD1 as a possible D gene (6 bases). This CDR3 has 15 residues. From germline, CDR1 is LNHDA and CDR2 SQIVND (reference sequence). Trimming took off 5 bases at V and 1 base at J, with 12 bases between the two ends.